The T cell receptor (beta chain) described here comes from a study of blood T cell repertoires in COVID-19. Study-wide background: The United States, Italy and Spain were the sources of the acute and convalescent COVID-19 samples.

The trim removed 2 bases at V and 0 bases at J, leaving 1 base unmatched. This CDR3 is built from 15 residues. CDR1 is SGHRS, CDR2 YFSETQ, per germline. Sequencing was performed with immunoSEQ multiplex PCR; in TCRdb, only in-frame clones are kept and a portion is missing. The data show 60,000 to 75,000 clones, roughly 78% seen once. This clone has only a few counts. This receptor was identified in a man aged 60 to 69 with active or convalescent COVID-19. V and J are TRBV5-1 and TRBJ1-1; 10 positions agree with TRBD1. The sequencing sample was made of peripheral blood. The CDR3 coding sequence is TGCGCCAGCAGCTTAGGACAGGGGGTGAACACTGAAGCTTTCTTT. It specifies CASSLGQGVNTEAFF.